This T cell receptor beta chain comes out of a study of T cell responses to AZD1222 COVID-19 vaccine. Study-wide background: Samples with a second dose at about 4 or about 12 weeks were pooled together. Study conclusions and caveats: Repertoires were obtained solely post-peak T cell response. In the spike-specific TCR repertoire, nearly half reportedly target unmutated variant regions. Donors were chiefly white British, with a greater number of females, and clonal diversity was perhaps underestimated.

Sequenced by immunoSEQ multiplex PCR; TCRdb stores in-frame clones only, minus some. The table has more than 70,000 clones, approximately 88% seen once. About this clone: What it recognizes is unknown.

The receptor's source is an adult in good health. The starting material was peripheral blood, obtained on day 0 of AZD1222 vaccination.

CDR3 bases: TGTGCCAGCAGCTTAAACCGGGACACTGAAGCTTTCTTT. Translating gives CASSLNRDTEAFF. The rearrangement joins TRBV7-9 to TRBJ1-1; D gene unclear. Germline CDR1 and CDR2: SEHNR and FQNEAQ (reference sequence). The CDR3 extends over 13 amino acids. Trimming removed 2 bases at V and 3 bases at J, with 7 bases between.